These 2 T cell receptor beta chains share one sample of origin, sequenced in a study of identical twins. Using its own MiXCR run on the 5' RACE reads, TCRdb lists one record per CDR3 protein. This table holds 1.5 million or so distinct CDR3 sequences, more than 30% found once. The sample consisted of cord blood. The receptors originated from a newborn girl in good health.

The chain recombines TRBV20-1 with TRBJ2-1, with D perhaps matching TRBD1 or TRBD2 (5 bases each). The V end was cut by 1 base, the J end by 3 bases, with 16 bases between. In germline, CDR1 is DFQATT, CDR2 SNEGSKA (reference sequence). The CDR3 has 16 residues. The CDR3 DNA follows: TGCAGTGCTAGAGGCCAAGGGACCCAGATCTACAATGAGCAGTTCTTC. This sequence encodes CSARGQGTQIYNEQFF.

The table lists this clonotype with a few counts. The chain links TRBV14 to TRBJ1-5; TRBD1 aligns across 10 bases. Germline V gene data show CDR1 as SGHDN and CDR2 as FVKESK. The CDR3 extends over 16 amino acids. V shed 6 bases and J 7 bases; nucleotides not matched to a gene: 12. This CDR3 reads CASRLTPGQGRQPQHF. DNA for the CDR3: TGTGCCAGCAGATTAACCCCGGGACAGGGGAGGCAGCCCCAGCATTTT.